The clone carrying this T cell receptor (beta chain) showed up many times. Its antigen is unknown. The source of the sample is a study of molecular identifiers for immune sequencing clone quantification. Notes on the study in general: Whereas naive cells kept under 1% of molecules in clones above 20 RNA copies, such clones held over 98% in effectors.

V shed 1 base and J shed 5 bases, with 15 bases lying between them. The CDR3 runs 16 residues. Germline CDR1 and CDR2: SGHTA and FQGNSA. Previously published methods and listed TCR primers were used for the bulk TCR libraries. TCRdb recomputed calls from the PCR reads with MiXCR, one row per CDR3 protein. In the table there are under 350,000 distinct CDR3 sequences, 24% of which are singletons. The authors gated naive CD8 T cells as CD8+CD4-CCR7+CD45RA+ for sorting. The source is a human donor in good health. Some libraries in this study had Jurkat cell RNA spiked in. Sequencing was performed on naive CD8+ T cells from blood, with Jurkat cell RNA spiked in. Subset reported: FACS-sorted CD8+CD4-CCR7+CD45RA+ naive T cells. The rearrangement uses TRBV7-2 and TRBJ2-1, with D possibly being TRBD2 (5 bases). This CDR3 is CASSLGLSALDNEQFF. The CDR3 DNA is TGTGCCAGCAGCTTAGGTCTATCGGCACTAGACAATGAGCAGTTCTTC.